This is a list of T cell receptor beta chains from one sample in a study of blood T cells in healthy people across ages. One entry per CDR3 protein results from TCRdb running MiXCR on the 5' RACE reads. The sample holds around 620,000 distinct CDR3 sequences, approximately 30% seen once. The sample consisted of blood. These receptors all stem from a woman in her seventies in good health. CDR3s include the opening cysteine and the closing phenylalanine or tryptophan. Fields, in order: D gene, clone size, V gene, J gene, CDR3 DNA, CDR3 protein. The D gene is left open where the match is weak. Clone size, where shown, is once, few, many, or a class for clones that have expanded.

d_gene: .; abundance: .; v_gene: TRBV4-3; j_gene: TRBJ2-7; CDR3nt: TGCGCCAGCAGCCAGGGCAGGGCCTACTACGAGCAGTACTTC; CDR3aa: CASSQGRAYYEQYF
d_gene: TRBD1; abundance: .; v_gene: TRBV4-2; j_gene: TRBJ1-3; CDR3nt: TGTGCCAGCAGCCACGGGACAGGGCCTGGAAACACCATATATTTT; CDR3aa: CASSHGTGPGNTIYF
d_gene: .; abundance: few; v_gene: TRBV10-3; j_gene: TRBJ2-2; CDR3nt: TGTGCCATCAGTGACGAGGGGAGGAACACCGGGGAGCTGTTTTTT; CDR3aa: CAISDEGRNTGELFF
d_gene: TRBD1; abundance: .; v_gene: TRBV5-1; j_gene: TRBJ1-2; CDR3nt: TGCGCCAGCAGCTTGGGACAGGGGACGACAGATAACTATGGCTACACCTTC; CDR3aa: CASSLGQGTTDNYGYTF
d_gene: .; abundance: few; v_gene: TRBV9; j_gene: TRBJ1-1; CDR3nt: TGTGCCAGCAGCGTAGCCCAGTACACTGAAGCTTTCTTT; CDR3aa: CASSVAQYTEAFF
d_gene: .; abundance: .; v_gene: TRBV6-2/TRBV6-3; j_gene: TRBJ2-1; CDR3nt: TGTGCCAGCGATAGGGGCGATGAGCAGTTCTTC; CDR3aa: CASDRGDEQFF
d_gene: .; abundance: .; v_gene: TRBV21-1; j_gene: TRBJ1-1; CDR3nt: TGTGCCAGCAGCAAATGTCGTAAACGGGACCCGAGGACTCTGAACACTGAAGCTTTCTTT; CDR3aa: CASSKCRKRDPRTLNTEAFF
d_gene: .; abundance: few; v_gene: TRBV7-3; j_gene: TRBJ2-1; CDR3nt: TGTGCCAGCAGCTTAACGGCGAACAGAGGCTCCTACAATGAGCAGTTCTTC; CDR3aa: CASSLTANRGSYNEQFF
d_gene: TRBD1; abundance: .; v_gene: TRBV4-1; j_gene: TRBJ2-4; CDR3nt: TGCGCCAGCAGCCAAAAAGGGGGACAGGGAATAAACATTCAGTACTTC; CDR3aa: CASSQKGGQGINIQYF
d_gene: TRBD1; abundance: .; v_gene: TRBV30; j_gene: TRBJ1-5; CDR3nt: TGTGCCTGGAGTCGGACAGGGGGTAATCAGCCCCAGCATTTT; CDR3aa: CAWSRTGGNQPQHF
d_gene: .; abundance: few; v_gene: TRBV7-2; j_gene: TRBJ2-3; CDR3nt: TGTGCCAGCAGCCGCCGTCAGGGCACAGATACGCAGTATTTT; CDR3aa: CASSRRQGTDTQYF
d_gene: .; abundance: few; v_gene: TRBV7-3; j_gene: TRBJ2-7; CDR3nt: TGTGCCAGCAGCAAGGAGGGGTCCCACGAGCAGTACTTC; CDR3aa: CASSKEGSHEQYF
d_gene: .; abundance: few; v_gene: TRBV25-1; j_gene: TRBJ2-1; CDR3nt: TGTGCCAGCAGTGACCAGGGTCACAATGAGCAGTTCTTC; CDR3aa: CASSDQGHNEQFF
d_gene: .; abundance: .; v_gene: TRBV20-1; j_gene: TRBJ2-7; CDR3nt: TGCAGTGCTAGACCACTGTTGGAGCAGTACTTC; CDR3aa: CSARPLLEQYF
d_gene: .; abundance: .; v_gene: TRBV5-5; j_gene: TRBJ2-7; CDR3nt: TGTGCCAGCAGCTGGGGGGCCGGGACCGATTCCTACGAGCAGTACTTC; CDR3aa: CASSWGAGTDSYEQYF
d_gene: .; abundance: few; v_gene: TRBV4-1; j_gene: TRBJ2-1; CDR3nt: TGCGCCAGCAGCCAAGATCTAGCGAGTACAGCCCGGACCAACAATGAGCAGTTCTTC; CDR3aa: CASSQDLASTARTNNEQFF
d_gene: .; abundance: few; v_gene: TRBV21-1; j_gene: TRBJ2-4; CDR3nt: TGTGCCAGCAGCGACCCCCCAGTCGTACTAGCCAAAAACATTCAGTACTTC; CDR3aa: CASSDPPVVLAKNIQYF